These 10 T cell receptor beta chains came from one sample sequenced in a study of shared clonotypes between healthy human individuals. Some clones are missing from TCRdb's copy, which holds only in-frame ones; the method was immunoSEQ multiplex PCR. Here the sample spans a few million clones, roughly 93% being singletons. Specimen: naive CD4+ T cells from PBMCs. The subset is: CD45RA+ positively selected. These receptors were collected from a young man in good health. Some clones in this sample may be carry-over from other donors' samples.

This chain connects TRBV29-1 to TRBJ2-5; 12 nucleotides line up with TRBD2. Germline V lookup: CDR1 SQVTM, CDR2 ANQGSEA. The trim removed 4 bases at V and 0 bases at J, leaving 6 bases unmatched. The CDR3 runs to 16 residues. This chain's CDR3 is CSVGQGLAGYQETQYF. In DNA form, the CDR3 reads TGCAGCGTTGGCCAAGGACTAGCGGGGTACCAAGAGACCCAGTACTTC.

The chain has TRBV15 and TRBJ2-1; 11 nucleotides match TRBD2. This CDR3 has 18 residues. From germline, CDR1 is LNHNV and CDR2 YYDKDF (reference sequence). The V segment lost 5 bases and the J segment 1 base; nucleotides outside the gene matches: 10. The CDR3 sequence: CATSRLVPSGGSYNEQFF. The CDR3, as DNA: TGTGCCACCAGCCGGTTAGTCCCTAGCGGGGGGTCCTACAATGAGCAGTTCTTC.

This chain joins TRBV11-1 and TRBJ2-7; 16 positions match TRBD2. Germline values: CDR1 SGHAT, CDR2 FQDESV (reference sequence). The CDR3 runs to 15 residues. V dropped 8 bases and J dropped 6; count of bases not matched to a gene: 7. For the CDR3, the DNA is TGTGCCAGCGGCGGGACTAGCGGGAGGGGGCGCGAGCAGTACTTC. The encoded protein is CASGGTSGRGREQYF.

The V call is TRBV28, the J call TRBJ2-1; no reliable D call. V lost 5 bases, J lost 8 bases, and 19 bases lay in between. CDR1 is MDHEN and CDR2 is SYDVKM in the germline V gene. There are 15 residues in the CDR3. The CDR3 sequence is CASSTLGHGGDEQFF. CDR3 bases: TGTGCCAGCAGTACCCTAGGGCACGGTGGGGATGAGCAGTTCTTC.

The chain links TRBV25-1 to TRBJ2-3; a possible D gene is TRBD1 (5 bases). The CDR3 spans 15 residues. Trimming stripped 6 bases from V and 6 bases from J, with 19 bases between. Germline V gene lookup returns CDR1 MGHDK and CDR2 SYGVNS. CDR3 protein: CASSLWGAESDTQYF. The CDR3 DNA is TGTGCCAGCAGCCTATGGGGCGCCGAGTCCGATACGCAGTATTTT.

V usage is TRBV27 and J usage is TRBJ2-4, with 7 bases that match TRBD2. V lost 3 bases and J lost 1; bases outside the gene matches: 9. The CDR3 is made up of 17 amino acids. CDR1 MNHEY and CDR2 SMNVEV come from the germline V gene (reference sequence). CDR3 residues: CASSFVPGGTAKNIQYF. The CDR3 DNA sequence: TGTGCCAGCAGTTTTGTTCCGGGGGGAACGGCCAAAAACATTCAGTACTTC.

This chain joins TRBV4-3 and TRBJ2-7; TRBD2 matches at 8 bases. This CDR3 comprises 15 residues. Germline-derived CDR1 and CDR2 are LGHNA and YSLEER. The trim removed 0 bases at V and 1 base at J, leaving 2 bases unmatched. The DNA of the CDR3 is TGCGCCAGCAGCCAAGACACGGGGGGGTCCTACGAGCAGTACTTC. Residues: CASSQDTGGSYEQYF.

V and J are TRBV4-2 and TRBJ2-2, with TRBD2 matching 8 bases. The CDR3 has 18 amino acids. V trimming: 0 bases; J trimming: 5 bases; junction bases outside the gene matches: 11. Germline assignment: CDR1 LGHNA and CDR2 YNFKEQ. CDR3 bases: TGTGCCAGCAGCCAAGAAACGGCGGGGGGCGTCGGGACCGGGGAGCTGTTTTTT. Protein sequence: CASSQETAGGVGTGELFF.

The chain is built from TRBV5-1 and TRBJ2-3; 9 nucleotides align to TRBD2. Germline V CDR1 and CDR2: SGHRS, YFSETQ. J lost 5 bases, V lost 7 bases, and 8 bases had no gene match. CDR3 length equals 14 residues. Written as DNA, the CDR3 is TGCGCCAGCGCGACCGTAGCGGGAGAAGATACGCAGTATTTT. Residues: CASATVAGEDTQYF.

This clone was recorded only once. V usage is TRBV28 and J usage is TRBJ2-3; 12 bases map to TRBD2. The CDR3 has 15 residues. V shed 6 bases and J 2 bases; nucleotides not matched to a gene: 3. The V gene's germline CDR1 is MDHEN and CDR2 SYDVKM. The CDR3 nucleotides read TGTGCCAGCAGCCCTAGCGGGAGGGCCACAGATACGCAGTATTTT. Translation: CASSPSGRATDTQYF.